Shown below are 5 T cell receptor beta chains from a single sample sequenced in a study of control samples from healthy donors and cancer patients. Repertoires were generated with immunoSEQ multiplex PCR, while TCRdb's copy carries only in-frame clones and drops some. In the table there are 100,000 to 150,000 clones, more than 70% of which are singletons. The sequenced sample consisted of blood. The source is a man in his 60s in good health.

The rearrangement links TRBV19 to TRBJ1-5, with D perhaps matching TRBD1 (5 bases). This CDR3 is 13 amino acids long. The V end lost 2 bases, the J end lost 5 bases, and 7 bases lay between the germline ends. CDR1 is LNHDA and CDR2 is SQIVND in the germline V gene (reference sequence). CDR3 loop: CASSIRGYQPQHF. CDR3 bases: TGTGCCAGTAGTATAAGGGGTTATCAGCCCCAGCATTTT.

This chain connects TRBV5-4 to TRBJ1-2; 8 bases map to TRBD1. Germline V gene lookup returns CDR1 SGHNT and CDR2 YYREEE (reference sequence). V was clipped by 3 bases and J by 4 bases; unmatched bases: 8. CDR3 length equals 15 residues. In DNA, the CDR3 is TGTGCCAGCAGCTCCCGGGACAGGCCCCTCTATGGCTACACCTTC. This sequence encodes CASSSRDRPLYGYTF. Looking up the rest from reference TRBV5-4 and TRBJ1-2 gives the full variable domain: ETGVTQSPTHLIKTRGQQVTLRCSSQSGHNTVSWYQQALGQGPQFIFQYYREEENGRGNFPPRFSGLQFPNYSSELNVNALELDDSALYLCASSSRDRPLYGYTFGSGTRLTVV.

The rearrangement joins TRBV29-1 to TRBJ2-7; 8 bases match TRBD2. The V segment lost 1 base and the J segment 1 base; nucleotides outside the gene matches: 3. Germline V CDR1 and CDR2: SQVTM, ANQGSEA. The CDR3 consists of 14 residues. CDR3 sequence reads: CSVEGRGESYEQYF. In nucleotides, the CDR3 is TGCAGCGTTGAAGGGCGGGGGGAATCCTACGAGCAGTACTTC.

The chain uses TRBV10-2 and TRBJ2-7; 10 bases align to TRBD1. V gave up 6 bases and J gave up 3 bases; unmatched junction bases: 5. The CDR3 length is 14 residues. Germline V lookup: CDR1 WSHSY, CDR2 SAAADI. The CDR3 region has the DNA TGCGCCAGCAGGACAGGGGGCATGGGCTACGAGCAGTACTTC. It yields the protein CASRTGGMGYEQYF.

The chain couples TRBV21-1 to TRBJ2-2; the table's D call, TRBD2, was not checked against the DNA. TRBV21-1 is a recognized pseudogene. The CDR3 is 17 residues long. DNA for the CDR3: TGTGCCAGCAGCAAAGAGGGGGGGCCCACGAACACCGGGGAGCTGTTTTTT. Protein: CASSKEGGPTNTGELFF.